This T cell receptor (beta chain) was sequenced for a study of blood T cells in healthy people across ages. A second PCR of 7 to 11 cycles used a sample-barcoded 5' primer and a J-beta primer mix. Researchers report that a template-switch adaptor with 12 random nucleotides tagged each cDNA molecule. TCRdb analysed the 5' RACE reads with MiXCR anew, one entry per CDR3 protein. The sample has around 1.5 million distinct CDR3 sequences, approximately 59% seen once. Sequencing was carried out using blood. This TCR was recovered from a man between 18 and 35 years old in good health.

In DNA form, the CDR3 reads TGCAGTGCTTGCCCTCCCAAAGGGAACACTGAAGCTTTCTTT. The encoded protein is CSACPPKGNTEAFF. The V and J genes are TRBV20-1 and TRBJ1-1; D remains unclear. Per the germline V gene, CDR1 is DFQATT and CDR2 is SNEGSKA (reference sequence). The CDR3 covers 14 residues. The V end lost 5 bases, the J end lost 1 base, and 14 bases lay between the germline ends.